This T cell receptor beta chain is from a study of shared clonotypes between healthy human individuals. General study findings and limits: Non-shared clonotypes were found to have lower generation probabilities than the clonotypes that were shared by all four of the sorted-subset donors.

Those who donated were healthy HIV-negative adults, with no recent acute infections or vaccinations reported. Naive CD4+ cells were CD45RA-selected; the remaining cells were memory. The V end was cut by 0 bases, the J end by 2 bases, with 16 bases between. The germline V gene has CDR1 SGHRS and CDR2 YFSETQ. The CDR3 is 17 residues long. In the case of this clone: Its antigen is still unknown.

Several immunoSEQ 96-well plates shared each subset's DNA, each plate a replicate. The protocol was immunoSEQ multiplex PCR, while the TCRdb copy is restricted to in-frame clones and leaves out a portion. The data show 950,000 to 1,200,000 clones, about 80% seen once. The source of this sequence is a man aged 18 to 30 in good health. Some clones in this sample may be carry-over from other donors' samples. The V and J genes are TRBV5-1 and TRBJ2-3; a weak D match, TRBD2 (6 bases). Material for sequencing was memory CD4+ T cells from PBMCs. Subset in this sample: CD45RA-negative fraction. The CDR3 sequence is CASSLGPGTGVTDTQYF. CDR3 DNA: TGCGCCAGCAGCTTGGGTCCCGGGACTGGAGTCACAGATACGCAGTATTTT.